This TCR beta chain was sequenced for a study of blood T cell repertoires in COVID-19. The germline gives CDR1 SNHLY, CDR2 FYNNEI. The CDR3 is 13 amino acids. The V gene lost 4 bases and the J gene lost 4 bases, with 10 bases spanning the gap. This table comes from immunoSEQ multiplex PCR, and its TCRdb copy is limited to in-frame clones, with some not included. The sample has under 300,000 clones, roughly 80% seen once; the top ten hold over 7.5%. Sequencing used peripheral blood. The rearrangement links TRBV2 to TRBJ1-2; the D is unclear. This clonotype was sampled from an elderly woman with acute or convalescent COVID-19. The chain's CDR3 is CASSVMEGYGYTF. The CDR3 DNA sequence: TGTGCCAGCAGTGTGATGGAGGGCTATGGCTACACCTTC.